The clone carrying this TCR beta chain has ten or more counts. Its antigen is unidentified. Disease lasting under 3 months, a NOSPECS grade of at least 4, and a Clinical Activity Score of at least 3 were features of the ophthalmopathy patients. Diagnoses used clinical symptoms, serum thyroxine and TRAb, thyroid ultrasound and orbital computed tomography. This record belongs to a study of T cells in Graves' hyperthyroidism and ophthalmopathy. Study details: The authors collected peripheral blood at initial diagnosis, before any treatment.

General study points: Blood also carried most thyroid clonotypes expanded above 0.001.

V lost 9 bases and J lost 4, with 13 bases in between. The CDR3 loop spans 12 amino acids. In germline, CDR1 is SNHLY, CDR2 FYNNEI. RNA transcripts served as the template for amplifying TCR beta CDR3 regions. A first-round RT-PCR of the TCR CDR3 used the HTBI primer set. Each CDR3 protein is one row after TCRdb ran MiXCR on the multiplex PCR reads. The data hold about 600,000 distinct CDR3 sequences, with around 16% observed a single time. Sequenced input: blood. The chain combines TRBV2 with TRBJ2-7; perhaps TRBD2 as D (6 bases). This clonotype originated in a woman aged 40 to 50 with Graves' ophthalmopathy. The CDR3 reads CARPWDFYEQYF. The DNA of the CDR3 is TGTGCCAGACCGTGGGACTTTTACGAGCAGTACTTC. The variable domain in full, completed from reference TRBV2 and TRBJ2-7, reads EPEVTQTPSHQVTQMGQEVILRCVPISNHLYFYWYRQILGQKVEFLVSFYNNEISEKSEIFDDQFSVERPDGSNFTLKIRSTKLEDSAMYFCARPWDFYEQYFGPGTRLTVT.